These 13 T cell receptor beta chains share one sample of origin, sequenced in a study of blood T cell repertoires in COVID-19. Profiling relied on immunoSEQ multiplex PCR, and the TCRdb table lists in-frame clones only, not all of them. Of under 100,000 clones in the sample, around 90% were seen once. Sequencing was carried out using peripheral blood. These TCRs come from a woman in her sixties or seventies with acute or convalescent COVID-19.

This clone has only one observation. This rearrangement joins TRBV6-5 to TRBJ1-5; D is uncertain. V was cut by 6 bases and J by 4 bases, with 16 bases left in between. CDR1 MNHEY and CDR2 SVGAGI come from the germline V gene. This CDR3 comprises 15 residues. The CDR3 here is CASRLNPGGNQPQHF. The CDR3 coding sequence is TGTGCCAGCAGGCTGAACCCAGGAGGGAATCAGCCCCAGCATTTT.

J is TRBJ2-2 and V is TRBV19, with TRBD1 matching 9 bases. This CDR3 region has 15 residues. V shed 9 bases and J 2 bases; nucleotides not matched to a gene: 7. Germline CDR1 and CDR2: LNHDA and SQIVND (reference sequence). In DNA form, the CDR3 reads TGTGCCAGCCAAACAGGGGGCAGTAACACCGGGGAGCTGTTTTTT. Amino acids: CASQTGGSNTGELFF.

This clone was seen only once. The chain links TRBV3-1 (or the pseudogene TRBV3-2) to TRBJ2-6, with D possibly being TRBD2 (6 bases). CDR3 length equals 16 residues. V was trimmed by 4 bases and J by 1 base, leaving 11 bases between them. Looked up from germline, CDR1 is LGHDT and CDR2 is YNNKEL (reference sequence). CDR3 region: CASSRRGGSGANVLTF. CDR3 bases: TGTGCCAGCAGCCGGCGGGGTGGGTCTGGGGCCAACGTCCTGACTTTC.

This chain connects TRBV6-5 to TRBJ2-7, with a possible D match to TRBD2 (5 bases). The germline V and J ends were trimmed by 2 bases and 0 bases, with 11 bases remaining between them. This CDR3 has 15 amino acids. Germline V gene sequence: CDR1 MNHEY, CDR2 SVGAGI. The CDR3 nucleotides read TGTGCCAGCAGTTACGGGGTAGGGAGCTCCTACGAGCAGTACGTC. It specifies CASSYGVGSSYEQYV.

This clone was recorded only once. The rearrangement links TRBV7-2 to TRBJ1-5; D remains ambiguous. The CDR3 is 13 amino acids. Looked up from germline, CDR1 is SGHTA and CDR2 is FQGNSA. Trimming pared 8 bases from V and 4 bases from J, leaving 12 bases between. Here the CDR3 DNA reads TGTGCCAGCGCTTCAAGAGGAAATCAGCCCCAGCATTTT. Translating it yields CASASRGNQPQHF.

V gene TRBV2 combines with J gene TRBJ2-3, with D uncertain. This CDR3 region has 12 residues. Trimming pared 6 bases from V and 2 bases from J, leaving 6 bases between. Germline values: CDR1 SNHLY, CDR2 FYNNEI. The CDR3 DNA reads as TGTGCCAGCAGGTTACACACAGATACGCAGTATTTT. This encodes CASRLHTDTQYF.

CDR3 region: CASRHQGTEAFF. CDR3 sequence (DNA): TGTGCCAGCAGACACCAGGGGACTGAAGCTTTCTTT. V and J are TRBV6-5 and TRBJ1-1; D perhaps matches TRBD1 (6 bases). CDR1 and CDR2 from the germline V gene are MNHEY and SVGAGI. CDR3 length: 12 amino acids. The V end lost 6 bases, the J end lost 5 bases, and 10 bases lay between the germline ends.

Only one count was recorded for this clone. The V and J genes are TRBV6-6 and TRBJ2-3; D unclear. Trimming took 6 bases from V and 5 from J, leaving 18 bases between them. The CDR3 sequence is 15 residues long. From germline, CDR1 is MNHNY and CDR2 SVGAGI (reference sequence). The CDR3 sequence: CASSVERRGRDTQYF. The CDR3 bases are TGTGCCAGCAGCGTCGAACGAAGAGGCAGAGATACGCAGTATTTT.

The chain recombines TRBV29-1 with TRBJ1-5, with a weak D call TRBD1 (5 bases). The CDR3 is made up of 16 amino acids. Trimming took off 5 bases at V and 0 bases at J, with 17 bases between the two ends. Germline-derived CDR1 and CDR2 are SQVTM and ANQGSEA. In nucleotides, the CDR3 is TGCAGCGTTTTGGAGGGAGGGGATTATAGCAATCAGCCCCAGCATTTT. It codes for CSVLEGGDYSNQPQHF. Based on the CDR3 plus reference TRBV29-1 and TRBJ1-5, the full variable domain is SAVISQKPSRDICQRGTSLTIQCQVDSQVTMMFWYRQQPGQSLTLIATANQGSEATYESGFVIDKFPISRPNLTFSTLTVSNMSPEDSSIYLCSVLEGGDYSNQPQHFGDGTRLSIL.

This chain joins TRBV5-6 and TRBJ1-5; D gene unclear. The V and J ends lost 4 bases and 1 base respectively, with 9 bases between them. CDR3 size: 14 residues. Germline CDR1 and CDR2: SGHDT and YYEEEE. CDR3 nucleotide sequence: TGTGCCAGCAGCCTAAGGAGGAGCAATCAGCCCCAGCATTTT. It codes for CASSLRRSNQPQHF. Looking up the rest from reference TRBV5-6 and TRBJ1-5 gives the full variable domain: DAGVTQSPTHLIKTRGQQVTLRCSPKSGHDTVSWYQQALGQGPQFIFQYYEEEERQRGNFPDRFSGHQFPNYSSELNVNALLLGDSALYLCASSLRRSNQPQHFGDGTRLSIL.

This clone was found once. The J gene is TRBJ2-1, the V gene TRBV2; no definite D call. The germline V and J ends were trimmed by 5 bases and 8 bases, with 7 bases remaining between them. The CDR3 consists of 11 residues. In germline, CDR1 is SNHLY, CDR2 FYNNEI. CDR3 residues: CASSQYDEQFF. The DNA for the CDR3 is TGTGCCAGCAGTCAGTACGATGAGCAGTTCTTC.

The chain employs TRBV19 and TRBJ2-5; tentative D call: TRBD2 (5 bases). CDR1 is LNHDA and CDR2 is SQIVND in the germline V gene (reference sequence). The germline V and J ends were trimmed by 3 bases and 5 bases, with 10 bases remaining between them. CDR3 length equals 13 residues. In nucleotides, the CDR3 is TGTGCCAGTAGTATGGAGCGGAGGGAGACCCAGTACTTC. It yields the protein CASSMERRETQYF.

The chain uses TRBV18 and TRBJ2-6, with 7 bases fitting TRBD2. V trimming: 3 bases; J trimming: 0 bases; junction bases outside the gene matches: 14. Germline CDR1 reads KGHSH; CDR2 reads LQKENI. The CDR3 has 20 amino acids. The DNA of the CDR3 is TGTGCCAGCTCACCTGAAGGAGTCGGCGGGGGTTCCTCTGGGGCCAACGTCCTGACTTTC. Amino acids: CASSPEGVGGGSSGANVLTF.